The rows below give T cell receptor beta chains drawn from one sample of a study of identical twins. TCRdb processed the 5' RACE reads anew with MiXCR; each CDR3 protein has one entry. The table includes hundreds of thousands of distinct CDR3 sequences, approximately 24% detected once. The same data also went into a second study, on T cells expressing NK-cell markers.

Sequencing input: CD4+ T cells sorted from blood. These receptors were obtained from a woman aged 18-29 years in good health. CDR3s include the opening cysteine and the closing phenylalanine or tryptophan. A D gene is named only where the DNA matches it firmly. Only some rows state a clone size, as once, few, many or a class for expanded clones.

cdr3_nt: TGTGCCAGCACGGAGGGGGCGCGACACGAGCAGTACTTC
cdr3_aa: CASTEGARHEQYF
j_call: TRBJ2-7
clone_size: few
d_call: -
v_call: TRBV28

cdr3_nt: TGCAGTGCAGAAGGGACAGGGAACAATGAGCAGTTCTTC
cdr3_aa: CSAEGTGNNEQFF
j_call: TRBJ2-1
clone_size: -
d_call: TRBD1
v_call: TRBV20-1

cdr3_nt: TGTGCCAGTAGCCCGGGTTACTACGAGCAGTACTTC
cdr3_aa: CASSPGYYEQYF
j_call: TRBJ2-7
clone_size: few
d_call: -
v_call: TRBV19

cdr3_nt: TGCGCCAGCAGCCTTCAGGGGGGGAACACTGAAGCTTTCTTT
cdr3_aa: CASSLQGGNTEAFF
j_call: TRBJ1-1
clone_size: many
d_call: TRBD1
v_call: TRBV5-1

cdr3_nt: TGTGCCAGCAGTTTAAGCCGGCAGGGAGGGATCAGATTT
cdr3_aa: CASSLSRQGGIRF
j_call: TRBJ1-4
clone_size: -
d_call: -
v_call: TRBV12-3/TRBV12-4

cdr3_nt: TGCAGTGCCTATCCGATCGGCATTGATGGCTACACCTTC
cdr3_aa: CSAYPIGIDGYTF
j_call: TRBJ1-2
clone_size: few
d_call: -
v_call: TRBV20-1

cdr3_nt: TGCAGCGTTGAAGAAAAGGAGGCCAGGGAGAATGAGCAGTTCTTC
cdr3_aa: CSVEEKEARENEQFF
j_call: TRBJ2-1
clone_size: few
d_call: -
v_call: TRBV29-1

cdr3_nt: TGTGCCAGCAGCTTCATATGGACAGGGGACCCCTACAATGAGCAGTTCTTC
cdr3_aa: CASSFIWTGDPYNEQFF
j_call: TRBJ2-1
clone_size: -
d_call: TRBD1
v_call: TRBV7-3

cdr3_nt: TGTGCCAGCAGTACCGGGACAGGGGACACAGATACGCAGTATTTT
cdr3_aa: CASSTGTGDTDTQYF
j_call: TRBJ2-3
clone_size: few
d_call: TRBD1
v_call: TRBV6-2/TRBV6-3

cdr3_nt: TGTGCCACCAGTGGGGCAGGGTCCGAGGTGGGCACTGAAGCTTTCTTT
cdr3_aa: CATSGAGSEVGTEAFF
j_call: TRBJ1-1
clone_size: -
d_call: -
v_call: TRBV24-1

cdr3_nt: TGTGCCAGCAGTTTGGGGGAAGCAGACACTGAAGCTTTCTTT
cdr3_aa: CASSLGEADTEAFF
j_call: TRBJ1-1
clone_size: few
d_call: -
v_call: TRBV28

cdr3_nt: TGCGCCAGCAGTCACACCGGGACAGGGGACGAAGCTTTCTTT
cdr3_aa: CASSHTGTGDEAFF
j_call: TRBJ1-1
clone_size: few
d_call: TRBD1
v_call: TRBV10-1

cdr3_nt: TGTGCTAGTGGTTCCACCCCACAGGGATTGACTGAAGCTTTCTTT
cdr3_aa: CASGSTPQGLTEAFF
j_call: TRBJ1-1
clone_size: -
d_call: -
v_call: TRBV12-5

cdr3_nt: TGTGCCAGCAGCCGGCTACCCTTCGGGACTAGCGGGAAGCTTGATACGCAGTATTTT
cdr3_aa: CASSRLPFGTSGKLDTQYF
j_call: TRBJ2-3
clone_size: -
d_call: TRBD2
v_call: TRBV7-6

cdr3_nt: TGCGCCAGCAGCTCAGGGGAGGCGATCTCCTATGGCTACACCTTC
cdr3_aa: CASSSGEAISYGYTF
j_call: TRBJ1-2
clone_size: -
d_call: -
v_call: TRBV5-1

cdr3_nt: TGCAGTGCGTCACTAGCTTACAATGAGCAGTTCTTC
cdr3_aa: CSASLAYNEQFF
j_call: TRBJ2-1
clone_size: few
d_call: -
v_call: TRBV20-1

cdr3_nt: TGCGCCAGCAGCCAAGATCGGGACGGCGATACGCAGTATTTT
cdr3_aa: CASSQDRDGDTQYF
j_call: TRBJ2-3
clone_size: -
d_call: -
v_call: TRBV4-1

cdr3_nt: TGCAGTGCTCCTACCTCTAGCGGGGAGTCCTACAATGAGCAGTTCTTC
cdr3_aa: CSAPTSSGESYNEQFF
j_call: TRBJ2-1
clone_size: few
d_call: TRBD2
v_call: TRBV20-1

cdr3_nt: TGTGCCTGGAGTAAAGCGGGAAGCTCCTACAATGAGCAGTTCTTC
cdr3_aa: CAWSKAGSSYNEQFF
j_call: TRBJ2-1
clone_size: -
d_call: TRBD2
v_call: TRBV30

cdr3_nt: TGTGCCAGCAGCCATCCCAAAGACAGGTTCGAAAACATTCAGTACTTC
cdr3_aa: CASSHPKDRFENIQYF
j_call: TRBJ2-4
clone_size: few
d_call: -
v_call: TRBV7-8

cdr3_nt: TGTGCCCTCAGACGATGGGGCAGGGCTAACACCGGGGAGCTGTTTTTT
cdr3_aa: CALRRWGRANTGELFF
j_call: TRBJ2-2
clone_size: few
d_call: -
v_call: TRBV12-3/TRBV12-4

cdr3_nt: TGCGCCAGCAGCTTAACTAGTTGGTCTGACAATGAGCAGTTCTTC
cdr3_aa: CASSLTSWSDNEQFF
j_call: TRBJ2-1
clone_size: few
d_call: -
v_call: TRBV5-1

cdr3_nt: TGTGCCAGCAGCATTGGCGGACAGGGAAATGCCTACGAGCAGTACTTC
cdr3_aa: CASSIGGQGNAYEQYF
j_call: TRBJ2-7
clone_size: few
d_call: TRBD1
v_call: TRBV7-9

cdr3_nt: TGTGCCAGTAGTATGCAAAGGGCGAGGGAGCAGTACTTC
cdr3_aa: CASSMQRAREQYF
j_call: TRBJ2-7
clone_size: few
d_call: -
v_call: TRBV19

cdr3_nt: TGTGCCAGCACCTACGAAGGGACAGGGGAAGCTTTCTTT
cdr3_aa: CASTYEGTGEAFF
j_call: TRBJ1-1
clone_size: few
d_call: TRBD1
v_call: TRBV9

cdr3_nt: TGTGCCATCAGTGAGTCGGTGTCTAGCGGAACTAGCACAGATACGCAGTATTTT
cdr3_aa: CAISESVSSGTSTDTQYF
j_call: TRBJ2-3
clone_size: few
d_call: TRBD2
v_call: TRBV10-3

cdr3_nt: TGTGCCAGCAGTCGTGACAGGGTCAGCAATCAGCCCCAGCATTTT
cdr3_aa: CASSRDRVSNQPQHF
j_call: TRBJ1-5
clone_size: few
d_call: TRBD1
v_call: TRBV2

cdr3_nt: TGTGCCAGCAGTCCGGACAGGGATTCCTACAATGAGCAGTTCTTC
cdr3_aa: CASSPDRDSYNEQFF
j_call: TRBJ2-1
clone_size: -
d_call: TRBD1
v_call: TRBV27

cdr3_nt: TGTGCCAGCAGTCCAATGGGACAGGGGAACGGGGAGCTGTTTTTT
cdr3_aa: CASSPMGQGNGELFF
j_call: TRBJ2-2
clone_size: few
d_call: TRBD1
v_call: TRBV27

cdr3_nt: TGTGCCAGCAGTGAGACGGTGAGCTCCTACAATGAGCAGTTCTTC
cdr3_aa: CASSETVSSYNEQFF
j_call: TRBJ2-1
clone_size: -
d_call: -
v_call: TRBV6-4

cdr3_nt: TGTGCCAGCAGCAACGGGGGGGGAAACTATGGCTACACCTTC
cdr3_aa: CASSNGGGNYGYTF
j_call: TRBJ1-2
clone_size: few
d_call: -
v_call: TRBV6-1

cdr3_nt: TGTGCCAGCAGTTCTAGCGGGCGAAACCAAGAGACCCAGTACTTC
cdr3_aa: CASSSSGRNQETQYF
j_call: TRBJ2-5
clone_size: -
d_call: TRBD2
v_call: TRBV12-3/TRBV12-4

cdr3_nt: TGTGCCAGCAGCCTGAGCACAGACCGCAGCGAGCAGTACTTC
cdr3_aa: CASSLSTDRSEQYF
j_call: TRBJ2-7
clone_size: -
d_call: -
v_call: TRBV11-2

cdr3_nt: TGTGCCAGCAGCTTAAGAGGCGGACCTAACTATGGCTACACCTTC
cdr3_aa: CASSLRGGPNYGYTF
j_call: TRBJ1-2
clone_size: -
d_call: -
v_call: TRBV7-2

cdr3_nt: TGCAGCGTAAAGCGGGGGGCCGAATACGAGCAGTACTTC
cdr3_aa: CSVKRGAEYEQYF
j_call: TRBJ2-7
clone_size: -
d_call: TRBD2
v_call: TRBV20-1

cdr3_nt: TGTGCCAGCTCAGGCGGAGGTTCGGAGACCCAGTACTTC
cdr3_aa: CASSGGGSETQYF
j_call: TRBJ2-5
clone_size: -
d_call: -
v_call: TRBV18

cdr3_nt: TGTGCCAGCAGTGCCGGCGGGAGGGCCGAGACCCAGTACTTC
cdr3_aa: CASSAGGRAETQYF
j_call: TRBJ2-5
clone_size: -
d_call: TRBD2
v_call: TRBV2

cdr3_nt: TGTGCCAGCAGCTTATGGACTAGCGGGAGAAAGAATGAGCAGTTCTTC
cdr3_aa: CASSLWTSGRKNEQFF
j_call: TRBJ2-1
clone_size: few
d_call: TRBD2
v_call: TRBV7-2

cdr3_nt: TGTGCCAGCAGCTTTATGGGAATTAATTCACCCCTCCACTTT
cdr3_aa: CASSFMGINSPLHF
j_call: TRBJ1-6
clone_size: -
d_call: -
v_call: TRBV7-2

cdr3_nt: TGTGCCAGCAGTGAAGCTTTCAGCCTCGTCGGGGAGCTGTTTTTT
cdr3_aa: CASSEAFSLVGELFF
j_call: TRBJ2-2
clone_size: -
d_call: -
v_call: TRBV2

cdr3_nt: TGTGCCAGCAGCTTGCGTCGGCCAGGGGACACCGGGGAGCTGTTTTTT
cdr3_aa: CASSLRRPGDTGELFF
j_call: TRBJ2-2
clone_size: few
d_call: -
v_call: TRBV5-6